What follows are 28 T cell receptor beta chains derived from one specimen sequenced in a study of CD8 T cells in ankylosing spondylitis. In TCRdb, the 5' RACE reads were re-called with MiXCR into one record per CDR3 protein. This sample has some 840,000 distinct CDR3 sequences, with around 11% found just once. Regarding the study as a whole: A TCR beta motif of under ten highly homologous variants seemed to mark ankylosing spondylitis blood.

No antigen is known for these receptors. What was sequenced was blood, either unsorted or a sorted T cell fraction (not recorded which). These receptors were taken from a male donor with ankylosing spondylitis.

This clonotype has ten or more counts. V usage is TRBV5-1 and J usage is TRBJ1-3; 7 bases line up with TRBD1. Germline CDR1 and CDR2: SGHRS and YFSETQ. The CDR3 spans 16 residues. V was pared by 4 bases and J by 0 bases, with 7 bases of the junction left unmatched. The CDR3 region has the DNA TGCGCCAGCAGCGTCGGGACAGCTGACTCTGGAAACACCATATATTTT. Residues: CASSVGTADSGNTIYF.

The CDR3 coding sequence is TGCGCCAGCAGTATCGCCTACGAGCAGTACTTC. Translating it yields CASSIAYEQYF. V and J are TRBV5-1 and TRBJ2-7; D unclear. Germline CDR1 is SGHRS and CDR2 is YFSETQ. The CDR3 covers 11 residues. Between the trimmed V and J ends, which lost 5 bases and 2 bases, there was a span of 5 bases.

This clonotype was seen only a few times. The genes are TRBV7-2 and TRBJ2-4; D call uncertain. Trimming left V 5 bases short and J 8 bases short, with 10 bases between. Germline CDR1 reads SGHTA; CDR2 reads FQGNSA. The CDR3 loop spans 12 amino acids. The CDR3 loop is CASSPVWDIQYF. CDR3 DNA sequence: TGTGCCAGCAGCCCGGTATGGGACATTCAGTACTTC.

The sample holds many counts of this clonotype. The chain links TRBV5-6 to TRBJ1-1; no definite D call. The CDR3 spans 13 residues. Per germline, CDR1 SGHDT and CDR2 YYEEEE. The ends were cut back, 2 bases at V and 7 bases at J, with 12 bases in the middle. The CDR3 spells CASSFGVSIEAFF. The CDR3, as DNA: TGTGCCAGCAGCTTTGGGGTCTCGATTGAAGCTTTCTTT.

This rearrangement joins TRBV20-1 to TRBJ1-1; a possible D gene is TRBD1 (5 bases). From germline, CDR1 is DFQATT and CDR2 SNEGSKA (reference sequence). The CDR3 has 14 residues. Trimming stripped 6 bases from V and 0 bases from J, with 14 bases between. CDR3 sequence reads: CSALDTGMNTEAFF. Written as DNA, the CDR3 is TGCAGTGCCTTGGACACAGGAATGAACACTGAAGCTTTCTTT.

V is TRBV9 and J is TRBJ2-6, with D uncertain. Trimming removed 1 base from V and 2 bases from J, with 4 bases in between. The CDR3 loop spans 14 amino acids. The germline V gene has CDR1 SGDLS and CDR2 YYNGEE. Here the CDR3 reads CASSVSAGANVLTF. The CDR3 coding sequence is TGTGCCAGCAGCGTAAGTGCTGGGGCCAACGTCCTGACTTTC.

The chain combines TRBV24-1 with TRBJ2-1; possible D gene TRBD1, 5 bases. Trimming removed 1 base at V and 6 bases at J, with 15 bases between. The length of the CDR3 is 16 residues. Germline V gene lookup returns CDR1 KGHDR and CDR2 SFDVKD. CDR3 region: CATSDLGAISPNEQFF. The CDR3 DNA reads TGTGCCACCAGTGATTTAGGGGCGATCTCACCCAATGAGCAGTTCTTC.

The V call is TRBV11-2, the J call TRBJ2-1; 11 bases align to TRBD2. The CDR3 is made up of 15 amino acids. Per germline, CDR1 SGHAT and CDR2 FQNNGV. The ends lost 4 bases at V and 7 bases at J; junction bases unmatched: 6. In DNA form, the CDR3 reads TGTGCCAGCAGCTCGGCCACTAGCGGGAGAAATGAGCAGTTCTTC. Translation gives CASSSATSGRNEQFF.

This clonotype has a handful of counts. The chain combines TRBV5-1 with TRBJ2-3; no reliable D call. This CDR3 contains 14 residues. Trimming cost V 0 bases and J 6 bases, with 11 bases left between them. The germline CDR1 and CDR2 sequences are SGHRS and YFSETQ. CDR3 sequence (DNA): TGCGCCAGCAGCTTGGAACCTGTAACGGATACGCAGTATTTT. This encodes CASSLEPVTDTQYF.

This clonotype was seen only a few times. The chain has TRBV20-1 and TRBJ2-3; D remains ambiguous. This CDR3 comprises 12 residues. With 3 bases removed from V and 0 bases from J, the gap between germline ends came to 4 bases. From germline, CDR1 is DFQATT and CDR2 SNEGSKA (reference sequence). CDR3 sequence: CSASFSTDTQYF. For the CDR3, the DNA is TGCAGTGCTAGTTTCAGCACAGATACGCAGTATTTT.

The rearrangement links TRBV6-2 or TRBV6-3 to TRBJ2-1; 7 nucleotides agree with TRBD2. This CDR3 region has 16 residues. The J segment lost 2 bases and the V segment lost 3 bases, leaving 7 bases of the junction unmatched. From germline, CDR1 is MNHEY and CDR2 SVGEGT. CDR3: CASSYSWEGPYNEQFF. CDR3 nucleotides: TGTGCCAGCAGTTATAGTTGGGAGGGACCCTACAATGAGCAGTTCTTC.

This clonotype was picked up many times. In DNA, the CDR3 is TGTGCCAGCAGTTTATTGTACGGTCGCAATGAGCAGTTCTTC. It specifies CASSLLYGRNEQFF. This chain links TRBV12-3 or TRBV12-4 with TRBJ2-1; D is unresolved. V gave up 2 bases and J gave up 6 bases, with 11 bases separating them. The CDR3 consists of 14 residues.

This clonotype was counted a few times. This chain links TRBV7-9 with TRBJ2-7, with unresolved D. Trimming stripped 1 base from V and 2 bases from J, with 9 bases between. CDR1 and CDR2 from the germline V gene are SEHNR and FQNEAQ (reference sequence). The length of the CDR3 is 14 residues. Here the CDR3 DNA reads TGTGCCAGCAGCTTAGAGCTCGGAACCTACGAGCAGTACTTC. This gives the protein CASSLELGTYEQYF. The whole variable domain, filled in from reference TRBV7-9 and TRBJ2-7, reads DTGVSQNPRHKITKRGQNVTFRCDPISEHNRLYWYRQTLGQGPEFLTYFQNEAQLEKSRLLSDRFSAERPKGSFSTLEIQRTEQGDSAMYLCASSLELGTYEQYFGPGTRLTVT.

V usage is TRBV5-6 and J usage is TRBJ2-3, with no clear D. The CDR3 is 16 residues long. The germline CDR1 and CDR2 sequences are SGHDT and YYEEEE. Trimming pared 1 base from V and 2 bases from J, leaving 14 bases between. The CDR3 loop reads CASSLSVQPLTDTQYF. As DNA, the CDR3 is TGTGCCAGCAGCTTGTCAGTCCAACCCCTCACAGATACGCAGTATTTT.

V is TRBV6-1 and J is TRBJ1-2; the D is unclear. CDR3 length: 13 residues. V was pared by 7 bases and J by 3 bases, with 12 bases between. Germline CDR1 and CDR2: MNHNS and SASEGT. The CDR3 coding sequence is TGTGCCAGCATGCGTGGCCCGGACTATGGCTACACCTTC. Translation gives CASMRGPDYGYTF.

This clonotype was counted only a few times. The V and J genes are TRBV20-1 and TRBJ1-5; D is unresolved. V was trimmed by 3 bases and J by 6 bases, leaving 18 bases between them. This CDR3 is built from 15 residues. Per the germline V gene, CDR1 is DFQATT and CDR2 is SNEGSKA (reference sequence). The chain's CDR3 is CSARIRGSVVQPQHF. For the CDR3, the DNA is TGCAGTGCTAGGATTCGGGGTAGTGTGGTTCAGCCCCAGCATTTT.

The CDR3 here is CASNPFAGGAYEQYF. The CDR3 nucleotides are TGTGCCAGCAACCCTTTTGCAGGGGGTGCCTACGAGCAGTACTTC. The V call is TRBV7-2, the J call TRBJ2-7; 7 bases align to TRBD1. V was clipped by 7 bases and J by 2 bases; unmatched bases: 11. This CDR3 has 15 residues. CDR1 and CDR2 from the germline V gene are SGHTA and FQGNSA.

This clonotype was recorded many times. The J gene is TRBJ2-7, the V gene TRBV20-1; D not resolved. CDR1 DFQATT and CDR2 SNEGSKA come from the germline V gene (reference sequence). Between the trimmed V and J ends, which lost 6 bases and 9 bases, there was a span of 12 bases. The CDR3 covers 10 residues. CDR3 bases: TGCAGTGCAGTGGGGTCAGGGCAGTACTTC. It yields the protein CSAVGSGQYF.

The V call is TRBV20-1, the J call TRBJ1-5, with D hard to call. The CDR3 spans 13 residues. Germline CDR1 reads DFQATT; CDR2 reads SNEGSKA (reference sequence). V was trimmed by 3 bases and J by 2 bases, leaving 8 bases between them. CDR3 in amino acids: CSASRWGNQPQHF. CDR3 sequence (DNA): TGCAGTGCTAGTAGGTGGGGCAATCAGCCCCAGCATTTT.

This clonotype came up a few times. The gene calls are TRBV4-3 and TRBJ2-6; D is ambiguous. Germline values: CDR1 LGHNA, CDR2 YSLEER. Trimming took 2 bases from V and 6 from J, leaving 5 bases between them. The CDR3 loop spans 13 amino acids. In DNA, the CDR3 is TGCGCCAGCAGCCAATCTCTGGCCAACGTCCTGACTTTC. Its protein product is CASSQSLANVLTF.

This clonotype was detected a few times. The chain uses TRBV5-1 and TRBJ2-7; D remains ambiguous. The CDR3 covers 16 residues. Germline V CDR1 and CDR2: SGHRS, YFSETQ. Trimming shortened V by 0 bases and J by 3 bases, and 16 bases separated the two germline ends. CDR3 residues: CASSLASARNLYEQYF. Here the CDR3 DNA reads TGCGCCAGCAGCTTGGCCTCAGCCAGGAACCTCTACGAGCAGTACTTC.

This clonotype occurred many times. The rearrangement links TRBV6-5 to TRBJ1-2; perhaps TRBD1 as D (5 bases). CDR1 and CDR2 from the germline V gene are MNHEY and SVGAGI. This CDR3 contains 18 residues. Trimming took 2 bases from V and 6 from J, leaving 25 bases between them. The CDR3 bases are TGTGCCAGCAGTTACGGACCGGGACCCCGGGTTGGGACCCATGGCTACACCTTC. Its translation is CASSYGPGPRVGTHGYTF.

The rearrangement links TRBV20-1 to TRBJ2-2; D is possibly TRBD1 (6 bases). Trimming removed 6 bases from V and 0 bases from J, with 11 bases in between. In germline, CDR1 is DFQATT, CDR2 SNEGSKA (reference sequence). The length of the CDR3 is 14 residues. The CDR3 protein is CSATRGANTGELFF. The DNA of the CDR3 is TGCAGTGCCACCAGGGGCGCGAACACCGGGGAGCTGTTTTTT.

In its sample, this clonotype was seen a few times. This rearrangement joins TRBV5-6 to TRBJ2-7, with D unclear. Germline V lookup: CDR1 SGHDT, CDR2 YYEEEE. The CDR3 consists of 13 residues. The V and J ends lost 0 bases and 7 bases respectively, with 11 bases between them. CDR3 in amino acids: CASSLGRRLEQYF. The DNA for the CDR3 is TGTGCCAGCAGCTTGGGACGGCGTTTAGAGCAGTACTTC.

The CDR3 here is CASSELTSGLGELFF. Here the CDR3 DNA reads TGTGCCAGCAGCGAGTTAACTAGCGGTCTCGGGGAGCTGTTTTTT. The chain carries TRBV9 and TRBJ2-2; 8 bases are shared with TRBD2. The CDR3 loop spans 15 amino acids. Germline V CDR1 and CDR2: SGDLS, YYNGEE. The junction had 8 bases not matched to a gene; V was cut back by 3 bases and J by 7 bases.

This clonotype was recorded many times. The chain uses TRBV12-3 or TRBV12-4 and TRBJ2-3, with TRBD2 identical over 15 bases. Trimming cost V 3 bases and J 4 bases; bases outside gene matches: 8. The CDR3 runs to 18 residues. The CDR3: CASSFGTSGRPGADTQYF. The DNA of the CDR3 is TGTGCCAGCAGTTTTGGGACTAGCGGGAGGCCAGGGGCAGATACGCAGTATTTT.

V gene TRBV12-3 or TRBV12-4 combines with J gene TRBJ1-4, with D tentatively TRBD1 (6 bases). The CDR3 has 12 amino acids. V lost 4 bases to trimming and J lost 8 bases, with 8 bases between them. The CDR3 region is CASSWTDEKLFF. Here the CDR3 DNA reads TGTGCCAGCAGTTGGACAGACGAAAAACTGTTTTTT.

V and J are TRBV12-3 or TRBV12-4 and TRBJ1-2; 7 positions agree with TRBD1. J gave up 5 bases and V 1 base, and 4 bases lay outside the gene matches. This CDR3 comprises 14 residues. CDR3 nucleotide sequence: TGTGCCAGCAGTTTAGGGGGGACAGAGTATGGCTACACCTTC. Translated, it gives CASSLGGTEYGYTF.